This is a list of T cell receptor beta chains from one sample in a study of CD8 T cells in ankylosing spondylitis. TCRdb called the 5' RACE reads again in MiXCR, with one record for every CDR3 protein. The table lists a few hundred thousand distinct CDR3 sequences, roughly 22% of them singletons. The sample consisted of blood, either unsorted or a sorted T cell fraction (not recorded which). All receptors come from a male donor with ankylosing spondylitis or in good health (not recorded which). Each CDR3 is given with its conserved first and last residue.

TRBJ2-7,TRBV29-1,CSVPGPPNEQYF
TRBJ2-2,TRBV12-3/TRBV12-4,CASGTGRELFF
TRBJ2-2,TRBV7-6,CASSLYHQGGNTGELFF
TRBJ2-3,TRBV29-1,CSVRDTTDTQYF
TRBJ2-2,TRBV6-1,CASSGRTGEAGELFF
TRBJ1-5,TRBV9,CASSTGQGLDQPQHF
TRBJ2-7,TRBV7-6,CASSLFPGHVYEQYF
TRBJ2-5,TRBV4-1,CASSQAKTSGDQETQYF
TRBJ1-1,TRBV20-1,CSARVPRGTEAFF
TRBJ2-5,TRBV7-8,CASSPRDPQETQYF
TRBJ2-7,TRBV9,CASSVGGPGNEQYF
TRBJ2-7,TRBV29-1,CSALVGYEQYF
TRBJ2-2,TRBV6-5,CASSYDGTGELFF
TRBJ2-1,TRBV6-1,CASSESGDRFFNEQFF
TRBJ2-1,TRBV6-1,CASSKNTGTAYNEQFF
TRBJ2-3,TRBV30,CASDPTGTDTQYF
TRBJ2-5,TRBV27,CASSFHGLAETQYF
TRBJ2-3,TRBV4-1,CASSLAQWRADTQYF
TRBJ2-1,TRBV4-1,CASSQSSYNEQFF
TRBJ2-7,TRBV4-1,CASSQSSHSSYEQYF
TRBJ2-1,TRBV15,CATSLSTEYNEQFF
TRBJ2-1,TRBV12-3/TRBV12-4,CASSTSGVYNEQFF
TRBJ2-7,TRBV29-1,CSVGGLFRTEPYEQYF
TRBJ2-1,TRBV7-9,CASSLAIVHHNEQFF
TRBJ2-3,TRBV30,CAWSVLAGGTDTQYF
TRBJ2-7,TRBV27,CATSTGVGAYEQYF
TRBJ2-3,TRBV27,CASSLFGAGDTQYF
TRBJ2-7,TRBV4-1,CASSQDSGGGRLYEQYF
TRBJ1-1,TRBV29-1,CSVQEEGPEAFF
TRBJ1-1,TRBV15,CATSIGTDEAFF
TRBJ2-2,TRBV7-8,CASSLATRQTNTGELFF
TRBJ2-7,TRBV20-1,CSARDDVGGYEQYF
TRBJ2-5,TRBV7-9,CASSLVAVQETQYF
TRBJ2-1,TRBV7-6,CASSLVSGGTNNEQFF
TRBJ2-3,TRBV10-1,CASSESVSARSTDTQYF
TRBJ2-3,TRBV12-3/TRBV12-4,CASSLVSSGSADTQYF
TRBJ2-7,TRBV9,CASSVAPGQDYEQYF
TRBJ1-3,TRBV12-3/TRBV12-4,CASSYLPTGPGNTIYF
TRBJ2-7,TRBV2,CASSLLSGGAGYEQYF
TRBJ2-1,TRBV5-8,CASSLMSGQGYNEQFF
TRBJ2-5,TRBV2,CASSVGRDGAQYF
TRBJ2-7,TRBV7-9,CASSAGGHEQYF